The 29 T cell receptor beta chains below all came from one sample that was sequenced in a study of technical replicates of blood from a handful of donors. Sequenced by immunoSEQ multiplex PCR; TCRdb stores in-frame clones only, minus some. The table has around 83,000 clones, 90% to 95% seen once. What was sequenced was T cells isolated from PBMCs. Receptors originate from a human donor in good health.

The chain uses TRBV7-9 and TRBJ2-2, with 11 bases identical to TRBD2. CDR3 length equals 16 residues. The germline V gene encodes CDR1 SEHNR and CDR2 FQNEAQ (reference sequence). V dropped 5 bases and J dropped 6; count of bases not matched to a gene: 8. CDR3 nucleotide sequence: TGTGCCAGCAGCCGGTTAGCGGGAGGGCCGGCCGGGGAGCTGTTTTTT. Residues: CASSRLAGGPAGELFF.

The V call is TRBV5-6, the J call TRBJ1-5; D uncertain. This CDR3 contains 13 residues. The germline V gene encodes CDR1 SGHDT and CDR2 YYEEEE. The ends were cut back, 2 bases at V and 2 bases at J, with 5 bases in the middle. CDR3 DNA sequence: TGTGCCAGCAGCTTTGGAGGCAATCAGCCCCAGCATTTT. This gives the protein CASSFGGNQPQHF. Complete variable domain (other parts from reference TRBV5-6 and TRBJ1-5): DAGVTQSPTHLIKTRGQQVTLRCSPKSGHDTVSWYQQALGQGPQFIFQYYEEEERQRGNFPDRFSGHQFPNYSSELNVNALLLGDSALYLCASSFGGNQPQHFGDGTRLSIL.

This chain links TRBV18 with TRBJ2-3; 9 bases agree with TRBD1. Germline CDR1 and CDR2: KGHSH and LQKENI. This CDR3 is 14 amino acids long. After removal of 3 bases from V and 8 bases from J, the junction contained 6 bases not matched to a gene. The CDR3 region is CASSPGQDRGTQYF. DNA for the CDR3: TGTGCCAGCTCACCGGGACAGGACAGGGGTACGCAGTATTTT.

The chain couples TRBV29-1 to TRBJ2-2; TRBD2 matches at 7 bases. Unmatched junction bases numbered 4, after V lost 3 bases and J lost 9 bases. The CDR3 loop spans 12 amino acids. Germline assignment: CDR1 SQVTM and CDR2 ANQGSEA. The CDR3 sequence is CSVETGGRELFF. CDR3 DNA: TGCAGCGTTGAGACCGGGGGGAGGGAGCTGTTTTTT.

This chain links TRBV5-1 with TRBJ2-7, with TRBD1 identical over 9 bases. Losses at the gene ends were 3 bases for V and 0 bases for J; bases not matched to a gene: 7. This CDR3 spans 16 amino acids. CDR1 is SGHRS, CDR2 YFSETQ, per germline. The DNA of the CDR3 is TGCGCCAGCAGCTGGGGGCCGGGACAGGGCTCCTACGAGCAGTACTTC. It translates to CASSWGPGQGSYEQYF.

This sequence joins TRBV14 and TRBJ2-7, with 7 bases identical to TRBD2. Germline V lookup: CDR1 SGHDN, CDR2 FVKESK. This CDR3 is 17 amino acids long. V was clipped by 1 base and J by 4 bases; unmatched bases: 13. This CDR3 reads CASSQGFIGLDPYEQYF. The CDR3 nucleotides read TGTGCCAGCAGCCAAGGGTTTATCGGACTAGACCCGTACGAGCAGTACTTC. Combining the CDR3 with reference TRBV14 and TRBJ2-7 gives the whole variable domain EAGVTQFPSHSVIEKGQTVTLRCDPISGHDNLYWYRRVMGKEIKFLLHFVKESKQDESGMPNNRFLAERTGGTYSTLKVQPAELEDSGVYFCASSQGFIGLDPYEQYFGPGTRLTVT.

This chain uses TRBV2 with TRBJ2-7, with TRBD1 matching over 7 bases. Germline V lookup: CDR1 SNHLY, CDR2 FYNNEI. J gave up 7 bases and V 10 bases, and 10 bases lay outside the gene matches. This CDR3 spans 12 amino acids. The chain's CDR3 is CATDRDYEEQYF. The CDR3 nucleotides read TGTGCCACCGACAGGGATTACGAGGAGCAGTACTTC.

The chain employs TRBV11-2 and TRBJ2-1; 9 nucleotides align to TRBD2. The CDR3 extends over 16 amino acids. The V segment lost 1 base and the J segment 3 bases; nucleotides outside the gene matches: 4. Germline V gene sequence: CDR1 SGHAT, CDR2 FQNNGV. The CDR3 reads CASSLGAGGFYNEQFF. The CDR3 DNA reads TGTGCCAGCAGCTTAGGGGCGGGAGGGTTCTACAATGAGCAGTTCTTC.

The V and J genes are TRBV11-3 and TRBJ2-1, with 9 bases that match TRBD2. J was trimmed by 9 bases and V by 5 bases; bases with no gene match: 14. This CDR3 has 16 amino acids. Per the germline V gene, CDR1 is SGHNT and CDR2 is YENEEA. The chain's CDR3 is CASSPVEQRGVSEQFF. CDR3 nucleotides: TGTGCCAGCAGCCCCGTCGAACAGCGGGGGGTCAGTGAGCAGTTCTTC. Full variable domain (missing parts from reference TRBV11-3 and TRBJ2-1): EAGVVQSPRYKIIEKKQPVAFWCNPISGHNTLYWYLQNLGQGPELLIRYENEEAVDDSQLPKDRFSAERLKGVDSTLKIQPAELGDSAVYLCASSPVEQRGVSEQFFGPGTRLTVL.

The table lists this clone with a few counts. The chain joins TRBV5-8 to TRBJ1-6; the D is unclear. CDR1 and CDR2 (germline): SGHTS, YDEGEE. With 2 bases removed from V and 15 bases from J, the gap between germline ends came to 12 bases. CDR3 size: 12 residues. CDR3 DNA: TGTGCCAGCAGCTTAAACCGTAGGAGCCTCCACTTT. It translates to CASSLNRRSLHF.

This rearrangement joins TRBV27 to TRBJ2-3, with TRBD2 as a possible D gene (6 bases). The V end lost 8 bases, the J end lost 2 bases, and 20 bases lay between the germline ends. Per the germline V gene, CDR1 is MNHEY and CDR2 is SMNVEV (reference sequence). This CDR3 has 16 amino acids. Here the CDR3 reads CASPPRAGLNTDTQYF. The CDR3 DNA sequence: TGTGCCAGCCCTCCGCGGGCGGGGTTAAACACAGATACGCAGTATTTT.

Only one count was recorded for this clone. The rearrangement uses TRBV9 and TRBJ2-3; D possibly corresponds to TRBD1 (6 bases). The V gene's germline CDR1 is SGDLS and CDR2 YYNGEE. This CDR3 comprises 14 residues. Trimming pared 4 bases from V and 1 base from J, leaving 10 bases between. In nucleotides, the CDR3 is TGTGCCAGCAGCTTTCGACAGGGCACAGATACGCAGTATTTT. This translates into CASSFRQGTDTQYF.

The CDR3: CASSLGMQGALDTEAFF. DNA of the CDR3: TGTGCCAGCAGCTTAGGTATGCAGGGGGCGCTGGACACTGAAGCTTTCTTT. V and J are TRBV7-6 and TRBJ1-1; 8 positions match TRBD1. CDR1 SGHVS and CDR2 FNYEAQ come from the germline V gene. V was pared by 1 base and J by 3 bases, with 10 bases of the junction left unmatched. This CDR3 region has 17 residues.

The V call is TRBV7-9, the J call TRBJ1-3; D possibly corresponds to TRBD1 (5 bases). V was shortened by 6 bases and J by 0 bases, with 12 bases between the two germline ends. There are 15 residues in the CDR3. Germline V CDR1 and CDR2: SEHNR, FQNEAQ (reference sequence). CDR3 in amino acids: CASRGTGYSGNTIYF. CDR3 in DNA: TGTGCCAGCAGGGGGACTGGGTACTCTGGAAACACCATATATTTT. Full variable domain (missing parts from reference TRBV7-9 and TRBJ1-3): DTGVSQNPRHKITKRGQNVTFRCDPISEHNRLYWYRQTLGQGPEFLTYFQNEAQLEKSRLLSDRFSAERPKGSFSTLEIQRTEQGDSAMYLCASRGTGYSGNTIYFGEGSWLTVV.

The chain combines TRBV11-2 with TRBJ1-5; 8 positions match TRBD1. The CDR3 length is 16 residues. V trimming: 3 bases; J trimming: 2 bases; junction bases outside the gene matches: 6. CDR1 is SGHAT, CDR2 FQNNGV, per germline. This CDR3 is CASSLTGASGNQPQHF. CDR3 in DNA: TGTGCCAGCAGCTTGACAGGGGCGAGCGGCAATCAGCCCCAGCATTTT.

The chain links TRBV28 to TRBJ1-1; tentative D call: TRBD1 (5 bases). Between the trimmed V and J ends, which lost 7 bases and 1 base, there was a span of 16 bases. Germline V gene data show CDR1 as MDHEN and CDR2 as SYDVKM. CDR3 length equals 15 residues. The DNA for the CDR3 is TGTGCCAGCATCAGTTCAGGGTCGGCGAACACTGAAGCTTTCTTT. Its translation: CASISSGSANTEAFF.

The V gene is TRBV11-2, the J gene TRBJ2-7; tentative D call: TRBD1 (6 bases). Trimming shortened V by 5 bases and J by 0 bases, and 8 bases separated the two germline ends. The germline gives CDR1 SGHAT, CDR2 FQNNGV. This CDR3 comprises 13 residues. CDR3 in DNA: TGTGCCAGCAGCGAAGGGGGCTCCTACGAGCAGTACTTC. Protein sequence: CASSEGGSYEQYF.

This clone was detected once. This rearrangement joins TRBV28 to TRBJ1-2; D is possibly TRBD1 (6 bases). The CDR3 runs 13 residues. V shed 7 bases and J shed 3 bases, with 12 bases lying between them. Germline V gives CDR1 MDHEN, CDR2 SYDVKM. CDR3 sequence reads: CASTNGQYYGYTF. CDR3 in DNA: TGTGCCAGCACCAACGGACAGTACTATGGCTACACCTTC.

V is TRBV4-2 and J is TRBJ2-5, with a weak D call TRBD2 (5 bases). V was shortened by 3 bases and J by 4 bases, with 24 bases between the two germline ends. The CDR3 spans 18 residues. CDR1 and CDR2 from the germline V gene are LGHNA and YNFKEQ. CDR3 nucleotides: TGTGCCAGCAGCCACCCTACCGCCCCCGGTCCGAGGGTAGAGACCCAGTACTTC. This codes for CASSHPTAPGPRVETQYF.

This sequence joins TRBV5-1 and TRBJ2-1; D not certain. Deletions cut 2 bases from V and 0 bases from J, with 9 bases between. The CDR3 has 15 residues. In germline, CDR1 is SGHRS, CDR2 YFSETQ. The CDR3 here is CASSFVGPSYNEQFF. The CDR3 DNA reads TGCGCCAGCAGCTTTGTGGGCCCCTCCTACAATGAGCAGTTCTTC.

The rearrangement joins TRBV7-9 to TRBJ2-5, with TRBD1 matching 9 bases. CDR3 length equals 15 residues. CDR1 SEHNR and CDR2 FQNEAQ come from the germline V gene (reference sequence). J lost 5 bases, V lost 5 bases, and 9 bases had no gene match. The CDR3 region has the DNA TGTGCCAGCAGCCTACGGGACAGGGAGTGGGAGACCCAGTACTTC. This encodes CASSLRDREWETQYF.

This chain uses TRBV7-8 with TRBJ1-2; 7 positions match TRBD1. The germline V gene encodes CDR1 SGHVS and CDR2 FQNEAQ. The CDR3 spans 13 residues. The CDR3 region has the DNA TGTGCGGCGGGGACAGCGGTGGGCTATGGCTACACCTTC. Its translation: CAAGTAVGYGYTF.

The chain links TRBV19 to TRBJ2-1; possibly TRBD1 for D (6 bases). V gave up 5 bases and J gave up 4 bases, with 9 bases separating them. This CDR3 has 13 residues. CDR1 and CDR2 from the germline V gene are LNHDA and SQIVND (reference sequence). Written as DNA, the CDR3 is TGTGCCAGTAGTCCGGACAGTTACAATGAGCAGTTCTTC. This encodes CASSPDSYNEQFF.

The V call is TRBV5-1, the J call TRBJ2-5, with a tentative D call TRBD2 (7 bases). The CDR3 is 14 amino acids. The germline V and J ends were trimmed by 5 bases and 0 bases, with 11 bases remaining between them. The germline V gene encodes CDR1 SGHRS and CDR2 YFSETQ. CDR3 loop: CASSRGAYQETQYF. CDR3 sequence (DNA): TGCGCCAGCAGTCGGGGGGCGTACCAAGAGACCCAGTACTTC.

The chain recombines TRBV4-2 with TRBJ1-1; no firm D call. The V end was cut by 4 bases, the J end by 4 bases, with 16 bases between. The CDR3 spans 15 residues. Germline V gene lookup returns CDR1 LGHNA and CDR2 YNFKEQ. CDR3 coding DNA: TGTGCCAGCAGCCGAACTCCAGTGGAGAGCACTGAAGCTTTCTTT. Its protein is CASSRTPVESTEAFF.

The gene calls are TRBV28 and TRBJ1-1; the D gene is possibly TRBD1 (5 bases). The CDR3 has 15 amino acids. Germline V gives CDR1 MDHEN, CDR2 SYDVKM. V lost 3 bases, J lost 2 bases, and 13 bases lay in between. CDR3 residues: CASSFQGWGNTEAFF. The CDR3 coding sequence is TGTGCCAGCAGTTTTCAGGGATGGGGAAACACTGAAGCTTTCTTT.

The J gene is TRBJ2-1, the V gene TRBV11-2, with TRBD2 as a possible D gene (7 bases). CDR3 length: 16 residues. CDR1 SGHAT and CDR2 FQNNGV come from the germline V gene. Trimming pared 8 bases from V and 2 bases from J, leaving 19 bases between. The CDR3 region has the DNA TGTGCCAGCTGTACCCTGGTCGGGGGGCCCTACAATGAGCAGTTCTTC. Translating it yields CASCTLVGGPYNEQFF. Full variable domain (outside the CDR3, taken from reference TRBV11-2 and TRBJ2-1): EAGVAQSPRYKIIEKRQSVAFWCNPISGHATLYWYQQILGQGPKLLIQFQNNGVVDDSQLPKDRFSAERLKGVDSTLKIQPAKLEDSAVYLCASCTLVGGPYNEQFFGPGTRLTVL.

Here the CDR3 DNA reads TGTGCCAGCTTCAGGGTTCCCTACGAGCAGTACTTC. Encoded protein: CASFRVPYEQYF. The rearrangement uses TRBV27 and TRBJ2-7; possible D gene TRBD1, 5 bases. CDR3 length equals 12 residues. From germline, CDR1 is MNHEY and CDR2 SMNVEV (reference sequence). Trimming took 8 bases from V and 2 from J, leaving 10 bases between them.

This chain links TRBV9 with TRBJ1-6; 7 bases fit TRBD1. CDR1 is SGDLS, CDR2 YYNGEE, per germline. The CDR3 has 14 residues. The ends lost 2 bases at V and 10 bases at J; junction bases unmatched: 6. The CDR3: CASSVSGQYSPLHF. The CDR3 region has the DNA TGTGCCAGCAGCGTTTCGGGACAGTACTCACCCCTCCACTTT.